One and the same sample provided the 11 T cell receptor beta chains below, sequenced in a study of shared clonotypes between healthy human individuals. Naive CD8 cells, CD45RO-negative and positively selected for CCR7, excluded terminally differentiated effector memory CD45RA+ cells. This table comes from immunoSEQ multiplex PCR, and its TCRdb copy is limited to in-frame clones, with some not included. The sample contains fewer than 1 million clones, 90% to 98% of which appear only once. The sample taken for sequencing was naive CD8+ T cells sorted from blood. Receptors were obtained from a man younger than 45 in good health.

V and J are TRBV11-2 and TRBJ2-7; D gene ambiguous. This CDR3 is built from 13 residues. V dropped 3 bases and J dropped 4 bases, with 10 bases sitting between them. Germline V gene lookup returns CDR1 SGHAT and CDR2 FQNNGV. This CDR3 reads CASSFSVAYEQYF. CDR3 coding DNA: TGTGCCAGCAGCTTTTCAGTGGCGTACGAGCAGTACTTC.

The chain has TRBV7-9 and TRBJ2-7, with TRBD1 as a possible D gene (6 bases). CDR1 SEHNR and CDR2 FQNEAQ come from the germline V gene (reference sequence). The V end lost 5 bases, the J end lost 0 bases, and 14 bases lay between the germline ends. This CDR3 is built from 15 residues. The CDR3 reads CASSLRGGPSYEQYF. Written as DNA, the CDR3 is TGTGCCAGCAGCCTTCGTGGGGGCCCCTCCTACGAGCAGTACTTC.

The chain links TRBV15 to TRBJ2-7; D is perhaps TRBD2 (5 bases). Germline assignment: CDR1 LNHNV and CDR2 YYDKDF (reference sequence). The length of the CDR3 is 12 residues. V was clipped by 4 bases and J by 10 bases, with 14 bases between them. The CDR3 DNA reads TGTGCCACCAGCACCCCCGGAGGAATACAGTACTTC. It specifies CATSTPGGIQYF.

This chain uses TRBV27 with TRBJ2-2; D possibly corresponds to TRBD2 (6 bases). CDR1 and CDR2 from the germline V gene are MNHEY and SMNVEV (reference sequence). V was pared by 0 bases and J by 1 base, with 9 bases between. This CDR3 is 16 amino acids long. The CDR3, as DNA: TGTGCCAGCAGTTTATCGTCGGGAGTGAACACCGGGGAGCTGTTTTTT. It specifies CASSLSSGVNTGELFF.

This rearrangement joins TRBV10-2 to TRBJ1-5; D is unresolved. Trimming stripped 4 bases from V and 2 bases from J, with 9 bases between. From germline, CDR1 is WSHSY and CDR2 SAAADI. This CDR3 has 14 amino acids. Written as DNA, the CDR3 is TGCGCCAGCAGTGGGGGTCGAGGCAATCAGCCCCAGCATTTT. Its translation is CASSGGRGNQPQHF.

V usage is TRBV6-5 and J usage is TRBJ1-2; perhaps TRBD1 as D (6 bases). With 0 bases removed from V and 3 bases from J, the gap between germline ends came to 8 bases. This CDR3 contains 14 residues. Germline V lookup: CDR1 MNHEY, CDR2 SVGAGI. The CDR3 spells CASSYSDSHYGYTF. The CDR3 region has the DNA TGTGCCAGCAGTTACTCGGACAGCCACTATGGCTACACCTTC.

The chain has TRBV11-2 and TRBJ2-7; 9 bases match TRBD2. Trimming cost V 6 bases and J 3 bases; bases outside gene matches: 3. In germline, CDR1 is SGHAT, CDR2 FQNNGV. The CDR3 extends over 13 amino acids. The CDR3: CASRPTSGYEQYF. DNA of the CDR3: TGTGCCAGCAGACCGACTAGCGGCTACGAGCAGTACTTC.

For the CDR3, the DNA is TGTGCCAGCAACGGTCCCGGGACAGGGGACGCGGCTTTCTTT. Translation: CASNGPGTGDAAFF. The chain uses TRBV6-1 and TRBJ1-1; 10 bases match TRBD1. V shed 7 bases and J 11 bases; nucleotides not matched to a gene: 13. Germline CDR1 is MNHNS and CDR2 is SASEGT. CDR3 length: 14 residues.

In nucleotides, the CDR3 is TGTGCCAGCAGTTTGCCTGGACAGAACTACGAGCAGTACTTC. Translated, it gives CASSLPGQNYEQYF. V gene TRBV27 combines with J gene TRBJ2-7; weak D call: TRBD1 (6 bases). Trimming pared 3 bases from V and 3 bases from J, leaving 12 bases between. The CDR3 has 14 amino acids. Per germline, CDR1 MNHEY and CDR2 SMNVEV (reference sequence).

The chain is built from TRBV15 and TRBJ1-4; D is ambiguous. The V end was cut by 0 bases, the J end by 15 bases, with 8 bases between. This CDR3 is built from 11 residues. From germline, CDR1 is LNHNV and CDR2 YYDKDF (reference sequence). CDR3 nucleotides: TGTGCCACCAGCAGAGATTTCACGGTGTTTTTT. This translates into CATSRDFTVFF.

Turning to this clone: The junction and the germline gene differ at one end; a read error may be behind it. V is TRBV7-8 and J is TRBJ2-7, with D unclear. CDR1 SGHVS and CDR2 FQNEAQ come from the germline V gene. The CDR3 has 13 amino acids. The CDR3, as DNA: TGTGCCAGCAGCCCCCTCCCCTCCTACAAGCAGTACTTC. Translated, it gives CASSPLPSYKQYF. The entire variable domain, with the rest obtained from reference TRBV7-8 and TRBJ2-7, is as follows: GAGVSQSPRYKVAKRGQDVALRCDPISGHVSLFWYQQALGQGPEFLTYFQNEAQLDKSGLPSDRFFAERPEGSVSTLKIQRTQQEDSAVYLCASSPLPSYKQYFGPGTRLTVT.